The entry below describes one T cell receptor beta chain. Its antigen is currently not known. Base qualities were left out, and no much larger clone turns up one base away. The entry originates in a study of T cell changes during pregnancy in multiple sclerosis (dated by TCRdb to about 2019). Background on the whole study: The study examined how the T cell repertoire changed over the course of pregnancy in women with multiple sclerosis.

There are 16 amino acids in the CDR3, from cysteine to phenylalanine inclusive. Only CDR3 DNA remains: 48 bases, in frame from the first base. CDR1 and CDR2, looked up from the germline V gene (reference sequence), are MNHNY and SVGAGI. V is trimmed back by 0 bases and J by 4 bases, and the junction contains 6 bases that no gene match accounts for. Libraries were made using the immunoSEQ multiplex PCR assay. TCRdb took this table from immuneACCESS and kept in-frame rearrangements with V and J called. Such tables lack part of the clones; where checked against another copy, unresolved V genes explain under half of the gap, and the rest is unexplained. The sample table shows approximately 100,000 clones, and about 90% are seen once. Roughly 2.1% of the sample is held by the ten biggest clonotypes.

The sequencing here drew on peripheral blood, taken after pregnancy. The V and J genes are TRBV6-6 and TRBJ2-7, with TRBD2 matching 10 junction bases. This clonotype was obtained from a female donor in good health, enrolled as a control in a pregnancy study. The nucleotides are TGTGCCAGCAGTTACTCACGGGCTAGCGGGAGTTACGAGCAGTACTTC. It is translated as CASSYSRASGSYEQYF.